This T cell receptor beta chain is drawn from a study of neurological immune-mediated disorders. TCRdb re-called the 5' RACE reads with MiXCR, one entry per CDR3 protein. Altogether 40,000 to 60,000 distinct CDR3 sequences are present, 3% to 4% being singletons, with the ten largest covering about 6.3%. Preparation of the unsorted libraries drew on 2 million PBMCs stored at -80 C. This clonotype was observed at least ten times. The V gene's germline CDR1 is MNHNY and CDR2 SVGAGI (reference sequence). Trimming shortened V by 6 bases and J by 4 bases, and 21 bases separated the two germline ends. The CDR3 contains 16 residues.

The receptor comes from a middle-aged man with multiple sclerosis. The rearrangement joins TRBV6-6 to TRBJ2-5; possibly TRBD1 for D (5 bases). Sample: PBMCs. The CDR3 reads CASRLHYRIPPETQYF. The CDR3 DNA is TGTGCCAGCAGACTCCATTACAGGATCCCGCCAGAGACCCAGTACTTC.